The entry below describes one TCR beta chain. Its antigen target is currently unknown. Base qualities are not provided; no much larger clone lies one nucleotide away. Spanning cysteine to phenylalanine, the CDR3 consists of 13 amino acids. The CDR3 DNA has 39 bases and is translated from base 1. Trimming removed 1 base from V and 5 bases from J, leaving 8 bases between the germline ends. According to the germline V gene (reference sequence), CDR1 reads SEHNR and CDR2 reads FQNEAQ. The data were taken from a study of OX40 agonist ivuxolimab in advanced cancers. At the level of the whole study: The costimulatory receptor OX40 (CD134) was targeted by ivuxolimab, a fully human IgG2 agonistic monoclonal antibody. Intravenous ivuxolimab was administered to patients every 2 weeks at six dose levels: 0.01, 0.1, 0.3, 1.5, 3 and 10 mg/kg. Of the roughly 50 dose-escalation patients, hepatocellular carcinoma was present in roughly 19, melanoma in roughly 15, renal cell carcinoma in 9 and head and neck cancer in 9. The dose-escalation cohort was roughly 87% male with a mean age of about 60 years, ranging from roughly 20 to 80. Patients were allowed to have had prior anti-PD-1, anti-PD-L1 or anti-CTLA-4 therapy, and 40% of the dose-escalation patients had previously received checkpoint inhibitors. Partial responses were achieved by three dose-escalation patients, of whom one had hepatocellular carcinoma and two had cutaneous melanoma. The purpose of peripheral TCRbeta sequencing was to test whether ivuxolimab changed TCR sequence diversity and led to clonal T-cell expansion. The paper reports the monotherapy dose-escalation portion (N of about 47 patients) of the phase I ivuxolimab trial.

The trial excluded patients who had a history of autoimmune disease or were on systemic immunosuppression. Peripheral blood for TCR sequencing was collected from all dose cohorts at baseline, on cycle 4 day 1, and on cycle 7 day 1. Samples came from an open-label, multicenter, first-in-human phase I dose-escalation trial of ivuxolimab. Adults with locally advanced or metastatic head and neck squamous cell, hepatocellular, melanoma or renal cell carcinoma were enrolled in the trial. Before TCR sequencing, CD4+ T cells and CD8+ T cells were sorted from peripheral blood as separate populations. To sequence the TCRbeta CDR3 region, genomic DNA was isolated from the sorted cells. The immunoSEQ Assay was used for sequencing of TCRbeta CDR3 regions. Imported from immuneACCESS, the table was reduced by TCRdb to in-frame sequences with V and J called. These copies leave out some clones; in studies compared against another copy, an unresolved V gene accounts for under half, and the cause of the remainder is not known. The sample profile shows roughly 81,000 clones; more than 75% of them were found once. The top ten constitute approximately 0.43% of the sample.

Study-wide conclusions, independent of this receptor: Antigen specificity was not determined for the clonally expanded peripheral T cells. Low levels of normalized T-cell clonal expansion were also seen in some patients who did not respond. In the 0.1-3.0 mg/kg groups, partial responders had among the lowest normalized peripheral clonal expansion, particularly in CD8+ T cells. After ivuxolimab, more expanded clones were found on average in CD8+ T cells than in CD4+ T cells. At doses of 0.1 to 3.0 mg/kg, clonal expansion of both CD4+ and CD8+ blood T cells was observed from baseline to week 6.

This sequence uses TRBV7-9 and TRBJ1-1; a confident D gene designation cannot be given. Sequencing was performed on CD4+ or CD8+ T cells sorted from blood, taken in a trial of the OX40 agonist ivuxolimab. The receptor's source is an adult with an advanced solid tumor such as melanoma, head and neck, liver or kidney cancer. The bases read TGTGCCAGCAGCTTAGGTGGTGGTACTGAAGCTTTCTTT. Protein translation: CASSLGGGTEAFF.